This T cell receptor (beta chain) comes out of a study of long-term antiretroviral therapy in people with HIV. Per germline, CDR1 SGHDT and CDR2 YYEEEE. The CDR3 runs to 14 residues. V shed 4 bases and J shed 7 bases, with 17 bases lying between them. Survey-level immunoSEQ v3.0 assays were run. Here immunoSEQ multiplex PCR was the method, and the copy in TCRdb shows in-frame clones only, minus some. The profile covers approximately 33,000 clones, with 70% to 90% appearing a single time and approximately 3.6% taken by the ten largest. The TCR comes from a man aged 18-30 years with HIV. V and J are TRBV5-6 and TRBJ1-1; D gene uncertain. Sequenced here: unsorted PBMCs, sampled 0.8 years before starting antiretroviral therapy. The chain's CDR3 is CASSRTSGQSEAFF. Written as DNA, the CDR3 is TGTGCCAGCAGCCGGACCTCAGGCCAAAGTGAAGCTTTCTTT.